The next 7 T cell receptor beta chains were all read from a single sample in a study of blood T cells in healthy people across ages. A J-beta primer mix and a sample-barcoded 5' primer were used in a second PCR of roughly 6 to 12 cycles. TCRdb reanalysed the 5' RACE reads using MiXCR and keeps one entry per CDR3 protein. The repertoire holds roughly 790,000 distinct CDR3 sequences, 40% to 45% seen once, with 20% to 25% in the top ten. Source material: blood. These receptor sequences come from a woman in her fifties or sixties in good health.

The chain is built from TRBV3-1 and TRBJ2-1, with 8 bases identical to TRBD1. The CDR3 is made up of 15 amino acids. V gave up 1 base and J gave up 9 bases; unmatched junction bases: 8. CDR1 is LGHDT, CDR2 YNNKEL, per germline (reference sequence). The DNA for the CDR3 is TGTGCCAGCAGCCAAGGCGGGACAGGAAGGGGTGAGCAGTTCTTC. As protein: CASSQGGTGRGEQFF.

The rearrangement joins TRBV20-1 to TRBJ2-7; D uncertain. Near its end, the DNA agrees better with TRBJ2-4, so the J call may be wrong. This CDR3 region has 14 residues. Germline V CDR1 and CDR2: DFQATT, SNEGSKA (reference sequence). CDR3 bases: TGCAGTGCTAGAGATTCGCGGATACGGAACATTCAGTACTTC. Its protein is CSARDSRIRNIQYF.

The J gene is TRBJ2-3, the V gene TRBV20-1; 14 bases fit TRBD2. With 7 bases clipped from V and 9 bases from J, the junction kept 18 bases outside the gene matches. The CDR3 is 17 residues long. The germline V gene encodes CDR1 DFQATT and CDR2 SNEGSKA (reference sequence). DNA of the CDR3: TGCAGTGGTGCGACTAGCGGGGGGGCCGTTCCCTCCGAGACGCAGTATTTT. Protein: CSGATSGGAVPSETQYF.

This clonotype has a handful of counts. A much larger clone is a single base away; this may be a read error. The chain uses TRBV5-1 and TRBJ2-1; D remains unclear. This CDR3 is built from 13 residues. Germline V gene sequence: CDR1 SGHRS, CDR2 YFSETQ. The V end was cut by 2 bases, the J end by 13 bases, with 16 bases between. In DNA, the CDR3 is TGCGCCAGCAGCTTCGAAGGGAATCCGACCCAGTTCTTC. Protein: CASSFEGNPTQFF. Based on the CDR3 plus reference TRBV5-1 and TRBJ2-1, the full variable domain is KAGVTQTPRYLIKTRGQQVTLSCSPISGHRSVSWYQQTPGQGLQFLFEYFSETQRNKGNFPGRFSGRQFSNSRSEMNVSTLELGDSALYLCASSFEGNPTQFFGPGTRLTVL.

V and J are TRBV19 and TRBJ2-7; TRBD2 matches 10 bases. The CDR3 runs to 14 residues. The V gene's germline CDR1 is LNHDA and CDR2 SQIVND (reference sequence). After removal of 5 bases from V and 7 bases from J, the junction contained 8 bases not matched to a gene. The CDR3 loop is CASSGLAVYNEQYF. Written as DNA, the CDR3 is TGTGCCAGTAGTGGACTAGCGGTCTACAATGAGCAGTACTTC.

This clonotype is a singleton in its sample. The chain uses TRBV5-1 and TRBJ2-7; no definite D call. Germline V CDR1 and CDR2: SGHRS, YFSETQ. The V end was cut by 6 bases, the J end by 6 bases, with 19 bases between. The CDR3 consists of 14 residues. The CDR3 sequence is CASNEERGLGEQYF. The CDR3 coding sequence is TGCGCCAGCAACGAAGAACGCGGTTTAGGCGAGCAGTACTTC.

The chain links TRBV25-1 to TRBJ2-7; the D gene is possibly TRBD1 (6 bases). The J call is uncertain, as TRBJ2-5 better fits the DNA end. The CDR3 spans 14 residues. Germline-derived CDR1 and CDR2 are MGHDK and SYGVNS. In DNA form, the CDR3 reads TGTGCCAGCAGTGAATCGGCAGGGGCAGAGACCCAGTACTTC. Residues: CASSESAGAETQYF.